This T cell receptor beta chain was sequenced during a study of blood T cell repertoires in COVID-19. The overall study: Nucleic acid was either cDNA or gDNA, and it came from T cells, B-cell-depleted T cells, or PBMCs.

V dropped 4 bases and J dropped 0 bases, with 10 bases sitting between them. Germline V lookup: CDR1 MNHEY, CDR2 SVGAGI. The CDR3 consists of 14 residues. The method was immunoSEQ multiplex PCR; TCRdb's version includes in-frame clones alone and lacks a portion of them. The top ten hold 2.5% to 3% of the sample, which has 150,000 to 200,000 clones, roughly four fifths seen once. Material for sequencing was peripheral blood. The V and J genes are TRBV6-5 and TRBJ2-7, with D perhaps matching TRBD1 (5 bases). The sequence came from an elderly woman with COVID-19, enrolled during active disease. The chain's CDR3 is CASSSGDSSYEQYF. The CDR3 nucleotides read TGTGCCAGCAGTTCAGGAGACAGCTCCTACGAGCAGTACTTC.